Listed here are 23 T cell receptor beta chains from one sample, sequenced in a study of beta chain features in type 1 diabetes. Investigators reverse transcribed all isolated RNA, so they sequenced expressed TCRB transcripts. TCRdb's copy holds only in-frame clones and misses some; the assay was immunoSEQ multiplex PCR. The sample yields 130,000 to 150,000 clones, less than 8.5% seen once. The source material was central memory CD4+ T cells from blood. These receptors were collected from a woman aged 25 to 39 in good health.

J is TRBJ2-1 and V is TRBV5-6; 9 bases are shared with TRBD2. Trimming removed 4 bases from V and 5 bases from J; junction bases left unmatched: 13. This CDR3 comprises 17 residues. The germline gives CDR1 SGHDT, CDR2 YYEEEE. Here the CDR3 reads CASSLPTASGIHNEQFF. Here the CDR3 DNA reads TGTGCCAGCAGCCTACCGACGGCTAGCGGGATCCACAATGAGCAGTTCTTC.

V usage is TRBV6-4 and J usage is TRBJ2-1; 8 bases are shared with TRBD2. The V and J ends lost 5 bases and 3 bases, in that order; junction bases with no gene match: 9. The length of the CDR3 is 16 residues. The germline CDR1 and CDR2 sequences are MRHNA and SNTAGT. The CDR3 coding sequence is TGTGCCAGCAGTTCCCTCAGGACTAGCAGCTACAATGAGCAGTTCTTC. Amino acid sequence: CASSSLRTSSYNEQFF.

The V gene is TRBV28, the J gene TRBJ2-7; possibly TRBD2 for D (5 bases). Trimming took off 5 bases at V and 7 bases at J, with 18 bases between the two ends. Germline CDR1 and CDR2: MDHEN and SYDVKM. This CDR3 is built from 14 residues. For the CDR3, the DNA is TGTGCCAGCAGTACACCGGGGAGAACGGAGGAGCAGTACTTC. Translation: CASSTPGRTEEQYF. Full variable domain (outside the CDR3, taken from reference TRBV28 and TRBJ2-7): DVKVTQSSRYLVKRTGEKVFLECVQDMDHENMFWYRQDPGLGLRLIYFSYDVKMKEKGDIPEGYSVSREKKERFSLILESASTNQTSMYLCASSTPGRTEEQYFGPGTRLTVT.

This clone has a count of ten or more. The V gene is TRBV27, the J gene TRBJ2-4, with D possibly TRBD2 on 5 matching bases. V lost 5 bases, J lost 6 bases, and 14 bases lay in between. CDR1 MNHEY and CDR2 SMNVEV come from the germline V gene (reference sequence). The CDR3 is 14 amino acids. In nucleotides, the CDR3 is TGTGCCAGCAGTCCGAATCTAGGACTAAACATTCAGTACTTC. This gives the protein CASSPNLGLNIQYF.

The V call is TRBV5-1, the J call TRBJ2-3; 8 nucleotides match TRBD2. The CDR3 spans 15 residues. The germline V gene has CDR1 SGHRS and CDR2 YFSETQ. V lost 0 bases to trimming and J lost 3 bases; unmatched junction nucleotides: 3. The CDR3 loop is CASSLGLAKTDTQYF. The CDR3 DNA sequence: TGCGCCAGCAGCTTGGGACTAGCGAAGACAGATACGCAGTATTTT.

This clone was counted only a few times. The CDR3 region has the DNA TGTGCCAGCAGCTTAGGGCTCACTAGCGGGAGTGAAGAGACCCAGTACTTC. This gives the protein CASSLGLTSGSEETQYF. This sequence joins TRBV11-3 and TRBJ2-5; 11 nucleotides line up with TRBD2. From germline, CDR1 is SGHNT and CDR2 YENEEA. Unmatched junction bases numbered 7, after V lost 1 base and J lost 3 bases. CDR3 length: 17 amino acids.

There are many counts of this clone. Other DNA sequences in the same sample also yield this CDR3. The chain links TRBV29-1 to TRBJ2-5; 8 bases are shared with TRBD1. The germline gives CDR1 SQVTM, CDR2 ANQGSEA. The junction had 2 bases not matched to a gene; V was cut back by 6 bases and J by 2 bases. The CDR3 has 12 residues. CDR3 nucleotides: TGCAGCGTCCGGACAGGGCAAGAGACCCAGTACTTC. Amino acids: CSVRTGQETQYF.

The table lists this clone with many counts. The chain links TRBV30 to TRBJ1-2; D gene uncertain. Trimming stripped 1 base from V and 8 bases from J, with 11 bases between. The CDR3 length is 12 residues. Per germline, CDR1 GTSNPN and CDR2 SVGIG (reference sequence). CDR3 amino acids: CAWSGRTSGYTF. CDR3 DNA: TGTGCCTGGAGTGGGAGGACGTCCGGCTACACCTTC.

This clone was counted a few times. This rearrangement joins TRBV2 to TRBJ2-5, with 12 bases that match TRBD2. CDR3 size: 17 residues. Germline V lookup: CDR1 SNHLY, CDR2 FYNNEI. The V gene end was trimmed by 7 bases and the J gene end by 1 base; junction bases not matched to a gene: 10. CDR3 residues: CASTELTSGSIQETQYF. The CDR3 nucleotides read TGTGCCAGCACCGAACTGACTAGCGGGAGTATCCAAGAGACCCAGTACTTC. Variable domain in full (rest from reference TRBV2 and TRBJ2-5): EPEVTQTPSHQVTQMGQEVILRCVPISNHLYFYWYRQILGQKVEFLVSFYNNEISEKSEIFDDQFSVERPDGSNFTLKIRSTKLEDSAMYFCASTELTSGSIQETQYFGPGTRLLVL.

The V and J genes are TRBV5-1 and TRBJ2-1; TRBD2 matches at 8 bases. This CDR3 region has 13 residues. Looked up from germline, CDR1 is SGHRS and CDR2 is YFSETQ. Losses at the gene ends were 2 bases for V and 5 bases for J; bases not matched to a gene: 0. The CDR3 region has the DNA TGCGCCAGCAGCTTACTAGCGGACAATGAGCAGTTCTTC. Protein product: CASSLLADNEQFF.

V usage is TRBV30 and J usage is TRBJ1-5; no firm D call. The germline V and J ends were trimmed by 0 bases and 5 bases, with 8 bases remaining between them. The CDR3 contains 13 residues. Germline V gene lookup returns CDR1 GTSNPN and CDR2 SVGIG (reference sequence). The CDR3 coding sequence is TGTGCCTGGAGTGTAACGGGTGATCAGCCCCAGCATTTT. Translating gives CAWSVTGDQPQHF.

This clone has only a few counts. V usage is TRBV7-3 and J usage is TRBJ2-1; TRBD2 might be the D (6 bases). Between the trimmed V and J ends, which lost 4 bases and 8 bases, there was a span of 18 bases. The CDR3 length is 15 residues. CDR1 and CDR2 (germline): SGHTA, FQGTGA. The CDR3 DNA sequence: TGTGCCAGCAGCTCGGCCAGGAGGGCCGGCGATGAGCAGTTCTTC. Translated: CASSSARRAGDEQFF.

This clone appeared a few times. V usage is TRBV7-3 and J usage is TRBJ2-1, with D maybe TRBD2 (7 bases). The CDR3 totals 17 residues. V lost 1 base to trimming and J lost 5 bases, with 18 bases between them. The germline V gene encodes CDR1 SGHTA and CDR2 FQGTGA. The CDR3 reads CASSLKWRGTHNNEQFF. DNA for the CDR3: TGTGCCAGCAGCTTAAAATGGCGGGGGACACATAACAATGAGCAGTTCTTC.

V usage is TRBV9 and J usage is TRBJ1-5, with unresolved D. The CDR3 spans 15 residues. The V end lost 6 bases, the J end lost 2 bases, and 15 bases lay between the germline ends. Looked up from germline, CDR1 is SGDLS and CDR2 is YYNGEE. The CDR3 DNA reads as TGTGCCAGCAACATTCGGGTAATGGGCAATCAGCCCCAGCATTTT. Translated, it gives CASNIRVMGNQPQHF.

This clone was seen a handful of times. V and J are TRBV14 and TRBJ2-1; TRBD2 aligns across 14 bases. Per the germline V gene, CDR1 is SGHDN and CDR2 is FVKESK. With V trimmed by 3 bases and J by 9 bases, 13 bases remained unmatched. The CDR3 runs 18 residues. This CDR3 is CASSHSRLGTSGRAEQFF. The CDR3 nucleotides are TGTGCCAGCAGCCATTCTCGGCTTGGGACTAGCGGGAGAGCTGAGCAGTTCTTC.

V and J are TRBV6-1 and TRBJ1-5, with 11 nucleotides matching TRBD1. The trim removed 2 bases at V and 5 bases at J, leaving 2 bases unmatched. Germline lookup yields CDR1 MNHNS and CDR2 SASEGT. The CDR3 is made up of 15 amino acids. CDR3 protein: CASSERGQGDQPQHF. CDR3 nucleotides: TGTGCCAGCAGTGAACGGGGACAGGGGGATCAGCCCCAGCATTTT.

The CDR3 DNA follows: TGTGCCAGTTATAGCGGGAGGTCCCACGAGCAGTACTTC. It codes for CASYSGRSHEQYF. The chain carries TRBV28 and TRBJ2-7; TRBD2 agrees at 10 bases. With 9 bases clipped from V and 5 bases from J, the junction kept 7 bases outside the gene matches. CDR1 MDHEN and CDR2 SYDVKM come from the germline V gene. This CDR3 is built from 13 residues.

CDR3 nucleotide sequence: TGTGCCAGCAGCGTAGGGTGGTCCAAAAGAGGGACAGATACGCAGTATTTT. Amino acids: CASSVGWSKRGTDTQYF. The chain joins TRBV9 to TRBJ2-3; tentatively, D is TRBD2 (5 bases). Germline V gene lookup returns CDR1 SGDLS and CDR2 YYNGEE. Trimming pared 0 bases from V and 3 bases from J, leaving 17 bases between. This CDR3 has 17 amino acids.

The chain is built from TRBV6-6 and TRBJ1-5, with TRBD1 as a possible D gene (5 bases). The CDR3 is made up of 14 amino acids. Per the germline V gene, CDR1 is MNHNY and CDR2 is SVGAGI (reference sequence). V was shortened by 2 bases and J by 4 bases, with 9 bases between the two germline ends. The CDR3 DNA sequence: TGTGCCAGCAGTTACGACAGAATAAATCAGCCCCAGCATTTT. Translated: CASSYDRINQPQHF.

The J gene is TRBJ2-5, the V gene TRBV2, with 8 bases fitting TRBD2. The CDR3 totals 14 residues. Trimming removed 9 bases from V and 4 bases from J; junction bases left unmatched: 10. CDR1 and CDR2 from the germline V gene are SNHLY and FYNNEI. The DNA for the CDR3 is TGTGCCAGGGGAGATCTAGCGGGCGGAGAGACCCAGTACTTC. Its protein is CARGDLAGGETQYF.

This clone was seen at least ten times. This sequence joins TRBV14 and TRBJ2-1; TRBD1 matches at 8 bases. J was trimmed by 9 bases and V by 6 bases; bases with no gene match: 7. Germline V gene sequence: CDR1 SGHDN, CDR2 FVKESK. The CDR3 runs to 13 residues. CDR3 protein: CASSAQGAGEQFF. CDR3 DNA: TGTGCCAGCAGTGCCCAGGGGGCTGGTGAGCAGTTCTTC.

This clone was counted between two and nine times. The genes are TRBV28 and TRBJ2-7; 8 nucleotides align to TRBD2. J was trimmed by 0 bases and V by 7 bases; bases with no gene match: 8. The CDR3 has 15 amino acids. CDR1 is MDHEN, CDR2 SYDVKM, per germline. The CDR3 loop reads CASKAPLAASYEQYF. The CDR3 nucleotides read TGTGCCAGCAAGGCCCCACTAGCGGCCTCCTACGAGCAGTACTTC.

V and J are TRBV10-3 and TRBJ2-5; maybe TRBD1 (5 bases). V lost 3 bases, J lost 2 bases, and 10 bases lay in between. The CDR3 extends over 14 amino acids. Germline V gene sequence: CDR1 ENHRY, CDR2 SYGVKD. CDR3 bases: TGTGCCATCAGTGAAGGACAAGAACAAGAGACCCAGTACTTC. Residues: CAISEGQEQETQYF.